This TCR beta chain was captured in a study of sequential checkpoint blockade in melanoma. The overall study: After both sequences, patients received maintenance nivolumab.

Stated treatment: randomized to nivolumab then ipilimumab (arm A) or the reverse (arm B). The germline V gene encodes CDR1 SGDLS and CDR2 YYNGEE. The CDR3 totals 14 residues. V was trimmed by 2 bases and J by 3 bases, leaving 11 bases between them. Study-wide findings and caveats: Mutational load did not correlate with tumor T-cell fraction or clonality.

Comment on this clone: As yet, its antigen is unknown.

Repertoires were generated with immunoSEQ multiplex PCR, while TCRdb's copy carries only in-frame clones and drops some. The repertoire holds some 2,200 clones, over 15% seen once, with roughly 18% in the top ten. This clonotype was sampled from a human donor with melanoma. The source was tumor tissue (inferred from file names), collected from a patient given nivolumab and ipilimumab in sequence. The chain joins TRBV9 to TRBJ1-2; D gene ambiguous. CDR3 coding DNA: TGTGCCAGCAGCGTCACCAGGTCGGACTATGGCTACACCTTC. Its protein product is CASSVTRSDYGYTF.